This TCR beta chain was recorded in a study of early T cells in non-severe SARS-CoV-2 infection (dated by TCRdb to about 2021). Turning to the overall study: TCR sequencing used bulk RNA from unsorted whole blood, so alpha and beta chains could not be paired.

The library relied on 5' RACE. The sequencer was a NextSeq 500. Unique molecular identifiers were attached to individual cDNA molecules in the TCR library protocol so that sequencing error and PCR bias could be corrected. Both TCR alpha and beta chains were sequenced, and tight co-correlation was observed between alpha and beta sequence abundances in each sample. As for the authors' bioinformatics: V gene, J gene and CDR3 annotation of TCR sequences was performed with Decombinator V4. Expanded TCRs were defined as changing significantly between any two time points under a Poisson model with p below 0.0001. TCR abundances were normalised to the total number of TCRs sequenced per sample and expressed as counts per million. TRAV1-2 paired with TRAJ12, TRAJ20 or TRAJ33 defined MAIT TCRs, while TRAV10 paired with TRAJ18 defined iNKT TCRs. VDJdb, accessed 1 November 2021, was searched for CMV, EBV and SARS-CoV-2 annotated TCRs, excluding TCRs annotated for multiple antigens. In TCRdb, the public reads were trimmed at Q25 with fastp and aligned with MiXCR, with productive beta chains retained. Each CDR3 protein gets just one entry, which takes the most common genes and DNA from the rows behind it. V and J calls and clone size were set by TCRdb, not the authors. The sample has 50,000 to 60,000 distinct CDR3 sequences on record, more than 6.5% of them singletons. Approximately 6.3% of the sample is in the top ten clones.

V lost 3 bases and J lost 4 bases, and the count of bases not matched to a germline gene is 4. Its CDR3 holds 15 amino acids, cysteine through phenylalanine. Left in the record is the CDR3 DNA by itself, 45 bases read in frame from the first base. This clonotype came up many times. Its antigen remains unidentified. No base quality information exists; no much larger clone differs at one position. Set within a cohort of healthcare workers in London, UK, this nested case-control study involved weekly PCR testing of nasopharyngeal swabs along with blood sampling. Healthcare workers were recruited during the week of the UK lockdown, between 23 and 31 March 2020, and followed weekly for up to 16 weeks. Results and caveats for the whole study, not just this receptor: VDJdb matching was skewed toward anti-spike CD8 responses and likely underestimated virus-specific expansions, missing private and CD4 specificities.

The TCR sequence derives from an adult who was a healthcare worker with PCR-confirmed SARS-CoV-2 infection or an uninfected control (not recorded which). The chain links TRBV12-3 or TRBV12-4 with TRBJ2-5; TRBD2 matches 11 bases in the middle. The material was whole blood, obtained at baseline. At the DNA level, the sequence is TGTGCCAGCAGTTTCCTTGGACTAGCGGGAGAGACCCAGTACTTC. This gives the protein CASSFLGLAGETQYF.